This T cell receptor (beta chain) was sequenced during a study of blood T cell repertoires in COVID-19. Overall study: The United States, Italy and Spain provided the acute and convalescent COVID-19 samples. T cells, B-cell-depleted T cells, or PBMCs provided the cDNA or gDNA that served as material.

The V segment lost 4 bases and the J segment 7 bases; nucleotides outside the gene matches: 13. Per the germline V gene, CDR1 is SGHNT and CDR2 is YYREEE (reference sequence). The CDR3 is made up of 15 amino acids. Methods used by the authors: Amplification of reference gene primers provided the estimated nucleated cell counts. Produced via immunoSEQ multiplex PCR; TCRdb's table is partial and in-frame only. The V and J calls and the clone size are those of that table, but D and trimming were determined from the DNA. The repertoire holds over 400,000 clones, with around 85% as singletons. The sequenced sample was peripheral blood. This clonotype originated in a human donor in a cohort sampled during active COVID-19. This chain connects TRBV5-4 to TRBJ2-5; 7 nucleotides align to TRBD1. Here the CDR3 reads CASSRMTGRYATQYF. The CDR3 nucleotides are TGTGCCAGCAGCCGTATGACAGGGCGGTATGCGACCCAGTACTTC. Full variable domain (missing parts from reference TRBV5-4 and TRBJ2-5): ETGVTQSPTHLIKTRGQQVTLRCSSQSGHNTVSWYQQALGQGPQFIFQYYREEENGRGNFPPRFSGLQFPNYSSELNVNALELDDSALYLCASSRMTGRYATQYFGPGTRLLVL.